The rows below give T cell receptor beta chains drawn from one sample of a study of blood T cell repertoires in COVID-19. Profiling relied on immunoSEQ multiplex PCR, and the TCRdb table lists in-frame clones only, not all of them. The sample lists some 250,000 clones; more than 65% were seen once. Sequencing was performed on peripheral blood. These receptors originate from a young woman with acute or convalescent COVID-19. The CDR3 runs from the conserved cysteine through the conserved F or W. The D gene is left open where the match is weak. Rows give clone size only sometimes, using once, few, many, or a class for an expanded clone.

v_gene: TRBV7-2
abundance: few
j_gene: TRBJ1-4
d_gene: TRBD1
CDR3aa: CASSSTGALSEKLFF
CDR3nt: TGTGCCAGCAGCTCGACAGGGGCTTTAAGTGAAAAACTGTTTTTT

v_gene: TRBV12-5
abundance: -
j_gene: TRBJ2-7
d_gene: TRBD2
CDR3aa: CASGLVVRGLAGGRYEQYF
CDR3nt: TGTGCTAGTGGTTTGGTAGTCAGGGGGCTAGCGGGAGGAAGGTACGAGCAGTACTTC

v_gene: TRBV9
abundance: -
j_gene: TRBJ2-1
d_gene: TRBD2
CDR3aa: CASSVATGGASEQFF
CDR3nt: TGTGCCAGCAGCGTAGCGACGGGAGGGGCCTCTGAGCAGTTCTTC

v_gene: TRBV5-6
abundance: -
j_gene: TRBJ2-2
d_gene: TRBD2
CDR3aa: CASSLDSGSFVSAGELFF
CDR3nt: TGTGCCAGCAGCTTGGACAGCGGGAGTTTTGTTTCGGCCGGGGAGCTGTTTTTT

v_gene: TRBV6-5
abundance: -
j_gene: TRBJ1-6
d_gene: TRBD1
CDR3aa: CASRLGQLINSPLHF
CDR3nt: TGTGCCAGCAGACTGGGACAGCTTATCAATTCACCCCTCCACTTT

v_gene: TRBV30
abundance: many
j_gene: TRBJ1-5
d_gene: -
CDR3aa: CAWSVGPGNQPQHF
CDR3nt: TGTGCCTGGAGTGTTGGCCCGGGGAATCAGCCCCAGCATTTT

v_gene: TRBV6-2/TRBV6-3
abundance: few
j_gene: TRBJ2-1
d_gene: TRBD2
CDR3aa: CASSYSSSGRADEQFF
CDR3nt: TGTGCCAGCAGTTACTCGAGTAGCGGGAGGGCCGATGAGCAGTTCTTC

v_gene: TRBV11-3
abundance: -
j_gene: TRBJ2-7
d_gene: -
CDR3aa: CASSLVQGNEQYF
CDR3nt: TGTGCCAGCAGCTTAGTACAGGGCAACGAGCAGTACTTC

v_gene: TRBV5-4
abundance: -
j_gene: TRBJ1-1
d_gene: TRBD1
CDR3aa: CASRGGQMNTEAFF
CDR3nt: TGTGCCAGCAGGGGGGGACAGATGAACACTGAAGCTTTCTTT

v_gene: TRBV5-1
abundance: once
j_gene: TRBJ2-2
d_gene: TRBD2
CDR3aa: CASSLVSGRGTGELFF
CDR3nt: TGCGCCAGCAGCTTGGTTAGCGGGAGAGGCACCGGGGAGCTGTTTTTT

v_gene: TRBV10-3
abundance: -
j_gene: TRBJ1-3
d_gene: -
CDR3aa: CAISQGTGNTIYF
CDR3nt: TGTGCCATCAGCCAGGGGACTGGAAACACCATATATTTT

v_gene: TRBV4-3
abundance: -
j_gene: TRBJ1-1
d_gene: -
CDR3aa: CASSQGIGGLRAFF
CDR3nt: TGCGCCAGCAGCCAAGGCATTGGGGGGTTGAGAGCTTTCTTT

v_gene: TRBV6-5
abundance: -
j_gene: TRBJ1-5
d_gene: TRBD1
CDR3aa: CASTPDRVGNQPQHF
CDR3nt: TGTGCCAGCACCCCTGACAGGGTTGGCAATCAGCCCCAGCATTTT

v_gene: TRBV18
abundance: -
j_gene: TRBJ1-2
d_gene: TRBD1
CDR3aa: CAIDRVGHGYTF
CDR3nt: TGTGCCATTGACAGGGTTGGACATGGCTACACCTTC

v_gene: TRBV19
abundance: -
j_gene: TRBJ1-5
d_gene: TRBD1
CDR3aa: CASTPGTGLHQPQHF
CDR3nt: TGTGCCAGTACCCCAGGGACAGGGTTGCATCAGCCCCAGCATTTT

v_gene: TRBV5-4
abundance: -
j_gene: TRBJ2-7
d_gene: TRBD1
CDR3aa: CASSLVEQGTDEQYF
CDR3nt: TGTGCCAGCAGCTTGGTGGAACAGGGGACCGACGAGCAGTACTTC

v_gene: TRBV9
abundance: -
j_gene: TRBJ2-7
d_gene: TRBD2
CDR3aa: CASSVTGTTHEQYF
CDR3nt: TGTGCCAGCAGCGTTACCGGGACTACCCACGAGCAGTACTTC

v_gene: TRBV11-2
abundance: -
j_gene: TRBJ1-1
d_gene: TRBD1
CDR3aa: CASSLGGQRTEAFF
CDR3nt: TGTGCCAGCAGCTTAGGGGGACAGAGAACTGAAGCTTTCTTT

v_gene: TRBV6-2/TRBV6-3
abundance: -
j_gene: TRBJ1-1
d_gene: -
CDR3aa: CASSYARGTTEAFF
CDR3nt: TGTGCCAGCAGTTACGCCCGGGGGACCACTGAAGCTTTCTTT

v_gene: TRBV28
abundance: -
j_gene: TRBJ2-1
d_gene: -
CDR3aa: CASSVHYTDYNEQFF
CDR3nt: TGTGCCAGCAGTGTTCATTACACAGACTACAATGAGCAGTTCTTC

v_gene: TRBV4-3
abundance: -
j_gene: TRBJ2-7
d_gene: TRBD1
CDR3aa: CASSQDLGTALIYEQYF
CDR3nt: TGCGCCAGCAGCCAAGATCTGGGGACAGCCTTGATCTACGAGCAGTACTTC

v_gene: TRBV24-1
abundance: -
j_gene: TRBJ2-2
d_gene: -
CDR3aa: CATSEVGVGTGELFF
CDR3nt: TGTGCCACCAGTGAGGTGGGAGTGGGGACCGGGGAGCTGTTTTTT

v_gene: TRBV6-2/TRBV6-3
abundance: -
j_gene: TRBJ2-7
d_gene: TRBD2
CDR3aa: CASSSGLAGPYEQYF
CDR3nt: TGTGCCAGCAGTTCGGGACTAGCGGGTCCCTACGAGCAGTACTTC